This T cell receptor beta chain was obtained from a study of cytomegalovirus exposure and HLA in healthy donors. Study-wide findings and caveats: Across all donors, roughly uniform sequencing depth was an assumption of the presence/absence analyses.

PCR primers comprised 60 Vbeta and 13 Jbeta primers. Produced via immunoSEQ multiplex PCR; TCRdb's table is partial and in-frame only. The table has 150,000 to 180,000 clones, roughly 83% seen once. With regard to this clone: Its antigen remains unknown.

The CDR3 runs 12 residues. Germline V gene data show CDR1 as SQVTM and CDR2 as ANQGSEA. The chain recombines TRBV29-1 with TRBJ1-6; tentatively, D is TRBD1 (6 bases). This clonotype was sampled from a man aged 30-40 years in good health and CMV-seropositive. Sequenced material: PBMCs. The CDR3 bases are TGCAGTGCAAGGGACAATGATTCACCCCTCCACTTT. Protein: CSARDNDSPLHF. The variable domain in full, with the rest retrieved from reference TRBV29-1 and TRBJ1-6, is SAVISQKPSRDICQRGTSLTIQCQVDSQVTMMFWYRQQPGQSLTLIATANQGSEATYESGFVIDKFPISRPNLTFSTLTVSNMSPEDSSIYLCSARDNDSPLHFGNGTRLTVT.